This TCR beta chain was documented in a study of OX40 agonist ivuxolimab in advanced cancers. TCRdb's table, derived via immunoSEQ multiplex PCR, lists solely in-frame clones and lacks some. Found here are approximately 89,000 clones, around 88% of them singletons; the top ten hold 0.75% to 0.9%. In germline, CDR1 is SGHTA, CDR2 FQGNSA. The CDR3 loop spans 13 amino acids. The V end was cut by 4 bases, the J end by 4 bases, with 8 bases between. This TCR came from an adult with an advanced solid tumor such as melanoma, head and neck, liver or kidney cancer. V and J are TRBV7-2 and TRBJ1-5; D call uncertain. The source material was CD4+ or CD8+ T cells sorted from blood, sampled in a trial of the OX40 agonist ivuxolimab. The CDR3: CASSSDGNQPQHF. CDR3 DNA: TGTGCCAGCAGCTCGGACGGAAATCAGCCCCAGCATTTT.